The 17 T cell receptor beta chains presented below share a single source sample, sequenced in a study of response to subunit inactivated influenza vaccine. TCRdb reanalysed the RT-PCR reads using MiXCR and keeps one entry per CDR3 protein. The sample has over 150,000 distinct CDR3 sequences, over 8.5% seen once; the top ten hold roughly 33%. Sample: CD8+ T cells sorted from PBMCs, taken less than 25 months after vaccination. All receptors derive from a man aged 50 to 75 who received an inactivated influenza vaccine.

This clonotype has only a few counts. DNA of the CDR3: TGCAGCGTTGAGTACAGGGGGCGAATGAACACTGAAGCTTTCTTT. Its protein product is CSVEYRGRMNTEAFF. This chain joins TRBV29-1 and TRBJ1-1, with 9 bases matching TRBD1. The CDR3 is 15 amino acids. CDR1 and CDR2 from the germline V gene are SQVTM and ANQGSEA. Trimming cost V 3 bases and J 0 bases; bases outside gene matches: 5.

V gene TRBV12-3 or TRBV12-4 combines with J gene TRBJ2-1, with D maybe TRBD2 (7 bases). V lost 1 base, J lost 10 bases, and 14 bases lay in between. The CDR3 sequence is 14 residues long. The CDR3 region has the DNA TGTGCCAGCAGTTTAGTGGGGGGGCCTGGGGAGCAGTTCTTC. Its protein product is CASSLVGGPGEQFF.

The chain couples TRBV5-4 to TRBJ1-1; D gene uncertain. The V and J ends lost 4 bases and 2 bases respectively, with 9 bases between them. The CDR3 is made up of 13 amino acids. Germline-derived CDR1 and CDR2 are SGHNT and YYREEE (reference sequence). CDR3: CASSKGFNTEAFF. The CDR3 DNA reads TGTGCCAGCAGCAAAGGGTTTAACACTGAAGCTTTCTTT.

V and J are TRBV3-1 and TRBJ2-7; 8 bases fit TRBD2. Germline CDR1 reads LGHDT; CDR2 reads YNNKEL (reference sequence). This CDR3 spans 13 amino acids. Trimming took 6 bases from V and 5 from J; bases not matched to a gene: 6. CDR3 sequence reads: CASSEAGVHEQYF. CDR3 DNA sequence: TGTGCCAGCAGTGAAGCGGGAGTCCACGAGCAGTACTTC.

This rearrangement joins TRBV20-1 to TRBJ2-1; 9 bases fit TRBD2. The CDR3 runs 16 residues. V shed 2 bases, J shed 5 bases, and the junction held 10 bases outside the gene matches. Germline CDR1 DFQATT, CDR2 SNEGSKA (reference sequence). CDR3 region: CSARPMSGRNHNEQFF. The CDR3 region has the DNA TGCAGTGCTAGACCAATGAGCGGGAGGAACCACAATGAGCAGTTCTTC.

This sequence joins TRBV7-9 and TRBJ2-5; 9 bases agree with TRBD2. The junction had 13 bases not matched to a gene; V was cut back by 4 bases and J by 7 bases. This CDR3 has 16 amino acids. Germline CDR1 is SEHNR and CDR2 is FQNEAQ (reference sequence). For the CDR3, the DNA is TGTGCCAGCAGCTACCCCCAAATAGCGGGGGTTTGGACCCAGTACTTC. Translation gives CASSYPQIAGVWTQYF.

V usage is TRBV5-4 and J usage is TRBJ1-6; TRBD1 matches 10 bases. CDR3 length equals 17 residues. CDR1 is SGHNT, CDR2 YYREEE, per germline (reference sequence). With 3 bases clipped from V and 2 bases from J, the junction kept 5 bases outside the gene matches. CDR3 DNA sequence: TGTGCCAGCAGCTCCGGGACAGGGGCCGCCTATAATTCACCCCTCCACTTT. Translated: CASSSGTGAAYNSPLHF.

This clonotype was seen a handful of times. The chain recombines TRBV5-1 with TRBJ1-1, with 8 bases lining up with TRBD1. Trimming cost V 3 bases and J 4 bases; bases outside gene matches: 5. This CDR3 has 14 amino acids. CDR1 and CDR2 from the germline V gene are SGHRS and YFSETQ. As DNA, the CDR3 is TGCGCCAGCAGCTGGACAGGGAGGGGCACTGAAGCTTTCTTT. Protein product: CASSWTGRGTEAFF. Full variable domain (rest looked up from reference TRBV5-1 and TRBJ1-1): KAGVTQTPRYLIKTRGQQVTLSCSPISGHRSVSWYQQTPGQGLQFLFEYFSETQRNKGNFPGRFSGRQFSNSRSEMNVSTLELGDSALYLCASSWTGRGTEAFFGQGTRLTVV.

This clonotype has just a few counts. The J gene is TRBJ2-7, the V gene TRBV5-6, with D possibly TRBD1 on 5 matching bases. This CDR3 region has 15 residues. Germline assignment: CDR1 SGHDT and CDR2 YYEEEE. V lost 0 bases to trimming and J lost 1 base, with 11 bases between them. The CDR3 coding sequence is TGTGCCAGCAGCTTGGCCGACAGACCTTCCTACGAGCAGTACTTC. It specifies CASSLADRPSYEQYF.

The CDR3 DNA reads TGTGCCAGCAGTGTAGGGACTAGCGGGACGCAGTTCTTC. Encoded protein: CASSVGTSGTQFF. This chain joins TRBV5-6 and TRBJ2-1; TRBD2 aligns across 13 bases. V lost 5 bases to trimming and J lost 12 bases; unmatched junction nucleotides: 5. This CDR3 is built from 13 residues. Per the germline V gene, CDR1 is SGHDT and CDR2 is YYEEEE. The full variable domain, completed using reference TRBV5-6 and TRBJ2-1, is DAGVTQSPTHLIKTRGQQVTLRCSPKSGHDTVSWYQQALGQGPQFIFQYYEEEERQRGNFPDRFSGHQFPNYSSELNVNALLLGDSALYLCASSVGTSGTQFFGPGTRLTVL.

This clonotype turned up a few times. The chain employs TRBV6-5 and TRBJ2-2, with 9 bases aligning to TRBD1. Germline values: CDR1 MNHEY, CDR2 SVGAGI. This CDR3 spans 17 amino acids. After removal of 0 bases from V and 0 bases from J, the junction contained 2 bases not matched to a gene. For the CDR3, the DNA is TGTGCCAGCAGTTACTCTTGGACAGGGGCGAACACCGGGGAGCTGTTTTTT. Amino acid sequence: CASSYSWTGANTGELFF.

This clonotype showed up many times. The chain joins TRBV20-1 to TRBJ2-5; D gene ambiguous. The ends were cut back, 1 base at V and 3 bases at J, with 18 bases in the middle. This CDR3 region has 16 residues. Germline V gene lookup returns CDR1 DFQATT and CDR2 SNEGSKA (reference sequence). The CDR3: CSARGSFSVLEETQYF. CDR3 nucleotide sequence: TGCAGTGCTAGAGGGAGTTTTTCGGTTTTGGAAGAGACCCAGTACTTC.

V is TRBV4-2 and J is TRBJ2-7, with D perhaps TRBD2 (5 bases). There are 15 residues in the CDR3. V was shortened by 0 bases and J by 5 bases, with 14 bases between the two germline ends. CDR1 is LGHNA and CDR2 is YNFKEQ in the germline V gene. Here the CDR3 reads CASSQEGAGMDEQYF. The CDR3 bases are TGTGCCAGCAGCCAAGAAGGTGCGGGTATGGACGAGCAGTACTTC.

This clonotype was recorded many times. V gene TRBV6-1 combines with J gene TRBJ2-7; TRBD1 is a possible D gene (6 bases). CDR3 length equals 14 residues. V was clipped by 5 bases and J by 6 bases, with 17 bases between them. CDR1 and CDR2 from the germline V gene are MNHNS and SASEGT. The CDR3 nucleotides are TGTGCCAGCAGTCCCCGGACAGCGAGGGGCGAGCAGTACTTC. It codes for CASSPRTARGEQYF.

The chain carries TRBV2 and TRBJ2-7; no firm D call. The CDR3 loop spans 10 amino acids. The V gene's germline CDR1 is SNHLY and CDR2 FYNNEI. The V end lost 7 bases, the J end lost 5 bases, and 6 bases lay between the germline ends. CDR3 coding DNA: TGTGCCAGCATAGGCCACGAGCAGTACTTC. Amino acids: CASIGHEQYF.

This clonotype was counted at least ten times. V and J are TRBV7-9 and TRBJ2-3; 8 nucleotides agree with TRBD1. V dropped 5 bases and J dropped 4; count of bases not matched to a gene: 8. The length of the CDR3 is 15 residues. CDR1 is SEHNR and CDR2 is FQNEAQ in the germline V gene (reference sequence). CDR3 sequence: CASSGMDRDADTQYF. CDR3 bases: TGTGCCAGCAGCGGTATGGACAGGGACGCAGATACGCAGTATTTT. The variable domain in full, with the rest retrieved from reference TRBV7-9 and TRBJ2-3, is DTGVSQNPRHKITKRGQNVTFRCDPISEHNRLYWYRQTLGQGPEFLTYFQNEAQLEKSRLLSDRFSAERPKGSFSTLEIQRTEQGDSAMYLCASSGMDRDADTQYFGPGTRLTVL.

This clonotype showed up just a few times. V usage is TRBV20-1 and J usage is TRBJ2-7; D is possibly TRBD2 (6 bases). Germline V gene sequence: CDR1 DFQATT, CDR2 SNEGSKA (reference sequence). V was trimmed by 1 base and J by 6 bases, leaving 13 bases between them. CDR3 length equals 13 residues. The CDR3 nucleotides read TGCAGTGCTAGAGTTAGCGGTAAGGGCGAGCAGTACTTC. Its protein is CSARVSGKGEQYF.